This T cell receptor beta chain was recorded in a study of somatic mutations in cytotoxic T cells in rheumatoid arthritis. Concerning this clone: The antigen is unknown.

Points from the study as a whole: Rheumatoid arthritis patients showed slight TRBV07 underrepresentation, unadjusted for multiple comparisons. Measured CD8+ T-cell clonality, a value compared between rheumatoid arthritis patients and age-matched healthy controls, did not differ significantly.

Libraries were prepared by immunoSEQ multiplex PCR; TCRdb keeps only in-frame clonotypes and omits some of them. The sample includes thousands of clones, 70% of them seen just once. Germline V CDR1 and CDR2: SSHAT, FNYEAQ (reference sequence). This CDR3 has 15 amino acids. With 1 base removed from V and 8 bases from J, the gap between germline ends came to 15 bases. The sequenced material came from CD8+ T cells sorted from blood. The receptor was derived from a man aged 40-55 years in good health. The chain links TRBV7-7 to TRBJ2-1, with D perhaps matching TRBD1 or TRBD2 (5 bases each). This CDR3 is CASSLGLGVGHEQFF. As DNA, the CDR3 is TGTGCCAGCAGCTTAGGGTTGGGGGTAGGGCATGAGCAGTTCTTC.